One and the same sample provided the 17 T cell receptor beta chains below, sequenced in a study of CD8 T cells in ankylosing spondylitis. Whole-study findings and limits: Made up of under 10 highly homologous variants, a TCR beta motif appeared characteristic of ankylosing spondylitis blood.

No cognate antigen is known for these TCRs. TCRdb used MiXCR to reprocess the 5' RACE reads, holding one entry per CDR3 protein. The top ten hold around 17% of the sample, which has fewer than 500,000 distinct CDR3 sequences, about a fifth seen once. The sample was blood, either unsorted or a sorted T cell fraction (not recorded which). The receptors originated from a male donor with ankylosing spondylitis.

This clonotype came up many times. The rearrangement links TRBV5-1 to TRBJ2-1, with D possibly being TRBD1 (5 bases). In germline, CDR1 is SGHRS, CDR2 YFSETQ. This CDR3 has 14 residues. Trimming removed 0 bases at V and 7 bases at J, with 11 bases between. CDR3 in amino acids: CASSLEGASNEQFF. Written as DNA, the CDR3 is TGCGCCAGCAGCTTGGAAGGGGCGAGTAATGAGCAGTTCTTC.

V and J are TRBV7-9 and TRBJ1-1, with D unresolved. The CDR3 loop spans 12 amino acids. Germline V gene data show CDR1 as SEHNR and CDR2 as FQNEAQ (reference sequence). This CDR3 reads CATRREVSEAFF. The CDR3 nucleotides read TGTGCTACCCGGCGGGAGGTGAGTGAAGCTTTCTTT.

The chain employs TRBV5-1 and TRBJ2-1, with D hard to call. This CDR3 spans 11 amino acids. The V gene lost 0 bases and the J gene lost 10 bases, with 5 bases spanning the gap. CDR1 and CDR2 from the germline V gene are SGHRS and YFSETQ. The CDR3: CASSLGWEQFF. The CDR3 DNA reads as TGCGCCAGCAGCTTGGGGTGGGAGCAGTTCTTC. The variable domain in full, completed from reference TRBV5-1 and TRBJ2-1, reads KAGVTQTPRYLIKTRGQQVTLSCSPISGHRSVSWYQQTPGQGLQFLFEYFSETQRNKGNFPGRFSGRQFSNSRSEMNVSTLELGDSALYLCASSLGWEQFFGPGTRLTVL.

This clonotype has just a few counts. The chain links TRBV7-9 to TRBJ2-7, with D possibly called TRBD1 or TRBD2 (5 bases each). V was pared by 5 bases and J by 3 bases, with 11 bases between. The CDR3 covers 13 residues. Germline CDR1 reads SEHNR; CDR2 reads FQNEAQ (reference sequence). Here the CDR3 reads CASSNRDDYEQYF. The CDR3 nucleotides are TGTGCCAGCAGCAACCGGGACGACTACGAGCAGTACTTC.

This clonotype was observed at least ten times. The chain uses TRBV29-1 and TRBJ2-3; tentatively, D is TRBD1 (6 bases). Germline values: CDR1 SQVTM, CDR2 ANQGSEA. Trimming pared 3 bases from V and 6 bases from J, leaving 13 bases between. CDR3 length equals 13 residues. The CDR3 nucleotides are TGCAGCGTTGAGACAGGTCCCGGGGATACGCAGTATTTT. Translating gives CSVETGPGDTQYF.

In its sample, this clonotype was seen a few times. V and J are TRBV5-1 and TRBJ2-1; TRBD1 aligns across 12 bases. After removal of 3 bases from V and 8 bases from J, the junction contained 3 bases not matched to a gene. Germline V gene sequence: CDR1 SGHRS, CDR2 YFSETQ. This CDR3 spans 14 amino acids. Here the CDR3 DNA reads TGCGCCAGCAGCTGGGGGACAGGGGGCGATGAGCAGTTCTTC. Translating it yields CASSWGTGGDEQFF.

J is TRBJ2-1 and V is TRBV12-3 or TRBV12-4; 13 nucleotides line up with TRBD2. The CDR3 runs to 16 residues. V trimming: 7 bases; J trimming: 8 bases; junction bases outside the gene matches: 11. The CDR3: CASKPGLAGSMDEQFF. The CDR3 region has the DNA TGTGCCAGCAAACCGGGACTAGCGGGGTCTATGGATGAGCAGTTCTTC.

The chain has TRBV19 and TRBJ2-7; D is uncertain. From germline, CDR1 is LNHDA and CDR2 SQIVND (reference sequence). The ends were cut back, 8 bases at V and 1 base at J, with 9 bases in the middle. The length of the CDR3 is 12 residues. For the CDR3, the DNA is TGTGCCAGTGTCAGCTCGTCCTACGAGCAGTACTTC. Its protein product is CASVSSSYEQYF.

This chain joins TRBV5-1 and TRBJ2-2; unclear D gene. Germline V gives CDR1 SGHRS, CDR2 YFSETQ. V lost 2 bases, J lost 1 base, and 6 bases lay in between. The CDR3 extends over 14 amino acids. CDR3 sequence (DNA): TGCGCCAGCAGCTTCAGGCTGAACACCGGGGAGCTGTTTTTT. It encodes CASSFRLNTGELFF.

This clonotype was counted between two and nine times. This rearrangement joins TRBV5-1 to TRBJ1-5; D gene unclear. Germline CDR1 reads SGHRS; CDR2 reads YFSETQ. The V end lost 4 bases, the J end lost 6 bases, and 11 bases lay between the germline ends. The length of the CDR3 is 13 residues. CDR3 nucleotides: TGCGCCAGCAGCCGAGGAGGTGGTCAGCCCCAGCATTTT. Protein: CASSRGGGQPQHF.

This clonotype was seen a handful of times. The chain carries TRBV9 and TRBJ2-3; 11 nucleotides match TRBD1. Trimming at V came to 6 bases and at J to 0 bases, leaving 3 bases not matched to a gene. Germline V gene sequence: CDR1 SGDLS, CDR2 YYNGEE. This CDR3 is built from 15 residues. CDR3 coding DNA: TGTGCCAGCACCGGACAGGGGGCTAGCACAGATACGCAGTATTTT. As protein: CASTGQGASTDTQYF.

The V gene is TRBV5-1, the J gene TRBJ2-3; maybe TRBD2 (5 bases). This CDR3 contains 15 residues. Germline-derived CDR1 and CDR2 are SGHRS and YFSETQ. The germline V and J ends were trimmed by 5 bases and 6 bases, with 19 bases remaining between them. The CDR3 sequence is CASRGSTFKADTQYF. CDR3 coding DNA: TGCGCCAGCAGGGGGAGCACCTTCAAGGCGGATACGCAGTATTTT. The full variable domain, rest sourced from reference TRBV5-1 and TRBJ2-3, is KAGVTQTPRYLIKTRGQQVTLSCSPISGHRSVSWYQQTPGQGLQFLFEYFSETQRNKGNFPGRFSGRQFSNSRSEMNVSTLELGDSALYLCASRGSTFKADTQYFGPGTRLTVL.

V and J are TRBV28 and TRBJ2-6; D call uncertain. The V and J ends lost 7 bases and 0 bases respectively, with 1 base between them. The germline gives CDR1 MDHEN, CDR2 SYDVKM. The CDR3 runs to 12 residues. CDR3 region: CASTSGANVLTF. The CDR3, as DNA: TGTGCCAGCACCTCTGGGGCCAACGTCCTGACTTTC. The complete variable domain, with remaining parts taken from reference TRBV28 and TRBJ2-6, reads DVKVTQSSRYLVKRTGEKVFLECVQDMDHENMFWYRQDPGLGLRLIYFSYDVKMKEKGDIPEGYSVSREKKERFSLILESASTNQTSMYLCASTSGANVLTFGAGSRLTVL.

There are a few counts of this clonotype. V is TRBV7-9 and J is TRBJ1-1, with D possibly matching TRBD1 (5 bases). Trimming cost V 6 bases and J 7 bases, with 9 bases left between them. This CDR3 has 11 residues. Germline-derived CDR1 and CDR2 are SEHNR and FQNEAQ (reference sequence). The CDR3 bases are TGTGCCAGCAGGTTCAGGGATGAAGCTTTCTTT. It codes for CASRFRDEAFF.

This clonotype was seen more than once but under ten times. Written as DNA, the CDR3 is TGTGCCAGCAGCGTAGAGCCGTTCCCTAATTCACCCCTCCACTTT. It yields the protein CASSVEPFPNSPLHF. The chain links TRBV9 to TRBJ1-6; D call uncertain. Trimming took 0 bases from V and 6 from J, leaving 10 bases between them. Germline assignment: CDR1 SGDLS and CDR2 YYNGEE. This CDR3 has 15 residues.

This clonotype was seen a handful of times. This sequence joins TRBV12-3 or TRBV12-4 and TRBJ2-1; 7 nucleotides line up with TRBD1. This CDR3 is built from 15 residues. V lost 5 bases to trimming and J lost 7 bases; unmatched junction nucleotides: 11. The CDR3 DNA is TGTGCCAGCAGTCCTGACAGGGCAGGGAAGAATGAGCAGTTCTTC. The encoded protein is CASSPDRAGKNEQFF.

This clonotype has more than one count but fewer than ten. The CDR3 here is CASSGWSLPSTDTQYF. CDR3 nucleotide sequence: TGTGCCAGCAGTGGTTGGTCCTTACCAAGCACAGATACGCAGTATTTT. The genes are TRBV6-2 or TRBV6-3 and TRBJ2-3; D unresolved. V lost 5 bases and J 0 bases, leaving 15 bases between the germline ends. Germline V gives CDR1 MNHEY, CDR2 SVGEGT. This CDR3 is 16 amino acids long.